The 20 T cell receptor beta chains below all came from one sample that was sequenced in a study of response to subunit inactivated influenza vaccine. One entry per CDR3 protein, called by TCRdb with MiXCR from the RT-PCR reads. The sample has 750,000 to 850,000 distinct CDR3 sequences; roughly 18% are singletons. Sample: PBMCs from blood, taken 5 days after vaccination. The receptors shown here come from a man aged 45 to 65 who received an inactivated influenza vaccine.

The rearrangement joins TRBV15 to TRBJ2-3; 10 bases line up with TRBD1. Germline lookup yields CDR1 LNHNV and CDR2 YYDKDF (reference sequence). CDR3 length: 16 amino acids. With 5 bases clipped from V and 1 base from J, the junction kept 6 bases outside the gene matches. CDR3 region: CATSLRTGGRTDTQYF. The CDR3 region has the DNA TGTGCCACCAGCTTACGGACAGGGGGTCGCACAGATACGCAGTATTTT.

This clonotype was observed a handful of times. The chain has TRBV4-3 and TRBJ1-4, with D unresolved. V was trimmed by 6 bases and J by 8 bases, leaving 16 bases between them. CDR3 length: 14 residues. The germline V gene has CDR1 LGHNA and CDR2 YSLEER. CDR3: CASRRTVKEEKLFF. CDR3 coding DNA: TGCGCCAGCAGGAGGACTGTCAAAGAGGAAAAACTGTTTTTT.

This clonotype was counted a single time. This chain joins TRBV10-2 and TRBJ2-1, with TRBD1 matching 7 bases. CDR3 length: 13 residues. J was trimmed by 10 bases and V by 6 bases; bases with no gene match: 9. CDR1 and CDR2 from the germline V gene are WSHSY and SAAADI. CDR3: CASRGEDRWEQFF. DNA of the CDR3: TGCGCCAGCAGGGGAGAGGACAGGTGGGAGCAGTTCTTC.

The chain has TRBV6-2 or TRBV6-3 and TRBJ2-7; D is tentatively TRBD1 or TRBD2 (5 bases each). The CDR3 spans 15 residues. Deletions cut 6 bases from V and 5 bases from J, with 20 bases between. The germline V gene has CDR1 MNHEY and CDR2 SVGEGT. CDR3 coding DNA: TGTGCCAGCAGGTTCCGGGACCCCAAGCACAACGAGCAGTACTTC. The encoded protein is CASRFRDPKHNEQYF.

The chain links TRBV6-1 to TRBJ2-2; tentatively, D is TRBD1 (6 bases). This CDR3 is built from 13 residues. Germline V gene lookup returns CDR1 MNHNS and CDR2 SASEGT. V was clipped by 7 bases and J by 2 bases, with 8 bases between them. The CDR3: CASKGTNTGELFF. In nucleotides, the CDR3 is TGTGCCAGCAAAGGGACAAACACCGGGGAGCTGTTTTTT.

This chain links TRBV29-1 with TRBJ2-3; D call uncertain. The CDR3 loop spans 12 amino acids. V dropped 7 bases and J dropped 1 base, with 9 bases sitting between them. Per the germline V gene, CDR1 is SQVTM and CDR2 is ANQGSEA. CDR3 protein: CSALGGTDTQYF. In nucleotides, the CDR3 is TGCAGCGCCTTAGGAGGCACAGATACGCAGTATTTT.

The rearrangement links TRBV20-1 to TRBJ1-6, with TRBD1 identical over 7 bases. CDR3 length: 14 amino acids. Germline CDR1 is DFQATT and CDR2 is SNEGSKA (reference sequence). V gave up 5 bases and J gave up 8 bases; unmatched junction bases: 9. Written as DNA, the CDR3 is TGCAGTGCTCTAAACAGGGGAAGGCATTCACCCCTCCACTTT. Encoded protein: CSALNRGRHSPLHF.

This chain joins TRBV20-1 and TRBJ2-5, with TRBD1 matching 9 bases. V lost 6 bases and J lost 4; bases outside the gene matches: 6. Germline V gene lookup returns CDR1 DFQATT and CDR2 SNEGSKA (reference sequence). CDR3 length: 13 residues. The CDR3 nucleotides read TGCAGTGCCCCACCGGGACAGGGAGAGACCCAGTACTTC. This sequence encodes CSAPPGQGETQYF.

This clonotype has a count of ten or more. This chain uses TRBV4-2 with TRBJ2-2; no clear D gene. CDR1 and CDR2 (germline): LGHNA, YNFKEQ. Trimming stripped 1 base from V and 5 bases from J, with 8 bases between. The CDR3 is 14 residues long. The CDR3: CASSQAYRTGELFF. The CDR3 DNA reads as TGTGCCAGCAGCCAAGCCTATAGGACCGGGGAGCTGTTTTTT.

This clonotype was seen a few times. The chain combines TRBV7-9 with TRBJ2-1; D might be TRBD1 or TRBD2, each matching 6 bases. V was clipped by 0 bases and J by 6 bases, with 18 bases between them. Germline CDR1 and CDR2: SEHNR and FQNEAQ (reference sequence). The CDR3 is 17 amino acids. The chain's CDR3 is CASSLAVWGAGGNEQFF. The CDR3 DNA is TGTGCCAGCAGCTTAGCAGTTTGGGGGGCCGGGGGCAATGAGCAGTTCTTC.

V is TRBV6-5 and J is TRBJ1-5, with 11 bases that match TRBD1. The CDR3 runs 15 residues. Germline V gene lookup returns CDR1 MNHEY and CDR2 SVGAGI. V trimming: 4 bases; J trimming: 6 bases; junction bases outside the gene matches: 5. As DNA, the CDR3 is TGTGCCAGCAGTTCGCGGACAGGGGGCGGTCAGCCCCAGCATTTT. Translating it yields CASSSRTGGGQPQHF.

This clonotype was detected only a few times. V is TRBV4-2 and J is TRBJ2-1; the D gene is possibly TRBD2 (5 bases). Germline CDR1 is LGHNA and CDR2 is YNFKEQ. V lost 0 bases and J lost 10, with 16 bases in between. There are 15 residues in the CDR3. In DNA form, the CDR3 reads TGTGCCAGCAGCCAAGAAGAGCCTGGGAGTTTCGAGCAGTTCTTC. It codes for CASSQEEPGSFEQFF.

The V call is TRBV28, the J call TRBJ2-7, with 8 bases matching TRBD1. The CDR3 is 15 amino acids. Trimming removed 2 bases from V and 7 bases from J; junction bases left unmatched: 10. Germline V gene lookup returns CDR1 MDHEN and CDR2 SYDVKM. CDR3 nucleotides: TGTGCCAGCAGTTTACGTAGGCAGGGGGCAGGAGAGCAGTACTTC. This encodes CASSLRRQGAGEQYF.

This clonotype was seen a handful of times. The rearrangement uses TRBV27 and TRBJ1-2, with a possible D match to TRBD1 (5 bases). V was pared by 4 bases and J by 7 bases, with 13 bases between. The germline gives CDR1 MNHEY, CDR2 SMNVEV (reference sequence). This CDR3 contains 13 residues. CDR3 region: CASSSPRATGYTF. The DNA of the CDR3 is TGTGCCAGCAGTTCGCCCAGGGCGACTGGCTACACCTTC.

This rearrangement joins TRBV7-6 to TRBJ2-5, with D tentatively TRBD2 (7 bases). Trimming removed 2 bases at V and 1 base at J, with 29 bases between. CDR3 length: 21 residues. Germline CDR1 and CDR2: SGHVS and FNYEAQ. CDR3 loop: CASSLSIGGDWGPVFQETQYF. Written as DNA, the CDR3 is TGTGCCAGCAGCTTAAGTATAGGGGGGGACTGGGGGCCAGTTTTCCAAGAGACCCAGTACTTC.

The gene calls are TRBV10-3 and TRBJ2-6, with a tentative D call TRBD1 (6 bases). The length of the CDR3 is 16 residues. Germline V gene data show CDR1 as ENHRY and CDR2 as SYGVKD. V was trimmed by 6 bases and J by 0 bases, leaving 12 bases between them. As DNA, the CDR3 is TGTGCCATCAGGGACAGAGAAACCTCTGGGGCCAACGTCCTGACTTTC. Amino acids: CAIRDRETSGANVLTF.

V usage is TRBV7-2 and J usage is TRBJ1-5; tentatively, D is TRBD1 (5 bases). This CDR3 has 15 residues. V shed 5 bases and J shed 2 bases, with 13 bases lying between them. Germline CDR1 and CDR2: SGHTA and FQGNSA. The CDR3 DNA reads TGTGCCAGCAGCCGTGACAGTGGAGGCAATCAGCCCCAGCATTTT. It encodes CASSRDSGGNQPQHF. Supplemented by reference TRBV7-2 and TRBJ1-5, the full variable domain reads GAGVSQSPSNKVTEKGKDVELRCDPISGHTALYWYRQSLGQGLEFLIYFQGNSAPDKSGLPSDRFSAERTGGSVSTLTIQRTQQEDSAVYLCASSRDSGGNQPQHFGDGTRLSIL.

The chain employs TRBV7-2 and TRBJ2-1; 7 bases agree with TRBD2. The CDR3 contains 13 residues. V lost 9 bases to trimming and J lost 6 bases; unmatched junction nucleotides: 8. Germline-derived CDR1 and CDR2 are SGHTA and FQGNSA. The CDR3 sequence: CASGEGPINEQFF. CDR3 sequence (DNA): TGTGCCAGTGGGGAGGGACCAATCAATGAGCAGTTCTTC.

The chain carries TRBV20-1 and TRBJ2-2; D is uncertain. With 7 bases removed from V and 4 bases from J, the gap between germline ends came to 22 bases. The germline V gene encodes CDR1 DFQATT and CDR2 SNEGSKA (reference sequence). The CDR3 spans 16 residues. The CDR3 DNA reads as TGCAGTGTACCCGCCAGAACCAGCCATGGCACCGGGGAGCTGTTTTTT. It encodes CSVPARTSHGTGELFF.

The chain has TRBV7-2 and TRBJ2-7, with 8 bases aligning to TRBD1. Looked up from germline, CDR1 is SGHTA and CDR2 is FQGNSA. J was trimmed by 6 bases and V by 4 bases; bases with no gene match: 8. This CDR3 is built from 14 residues. In DNA form, the CDR3 reads TGTGCCAGCAGCTGGGACAGGTTAACGGGCGAGCAGTACTTC. Translated: CASSWDRLTGEQYF.